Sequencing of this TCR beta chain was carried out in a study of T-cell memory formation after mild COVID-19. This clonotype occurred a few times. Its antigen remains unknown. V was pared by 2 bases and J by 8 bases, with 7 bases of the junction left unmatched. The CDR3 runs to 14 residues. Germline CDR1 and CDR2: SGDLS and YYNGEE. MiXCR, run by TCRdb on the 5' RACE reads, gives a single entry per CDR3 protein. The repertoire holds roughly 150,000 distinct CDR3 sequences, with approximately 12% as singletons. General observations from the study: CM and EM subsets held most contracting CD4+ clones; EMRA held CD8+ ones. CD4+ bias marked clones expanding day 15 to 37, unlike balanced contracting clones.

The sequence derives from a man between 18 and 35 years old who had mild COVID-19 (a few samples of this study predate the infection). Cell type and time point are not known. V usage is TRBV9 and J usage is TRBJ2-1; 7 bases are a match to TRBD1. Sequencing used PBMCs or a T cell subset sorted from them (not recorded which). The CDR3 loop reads CASSVSTGNDEQFF. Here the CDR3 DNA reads TGTGCCAGCAGCGTGTCGACAGGGAACGATGAGCAGTTCTTC.